A single T cell receptor (beta chain) is shown here with its context. Its target is unknown. The data were obtained in a study of shared clonotypes between healthy human individuals. Whole-study findings and limits: In contrast to clonotypes shared by all four donors, non-shared clonotypes had lower generation probabilities. Memory subsets generally showed smaller estimated richness than naive subsets did.

Germline V gives CDR1 MNHNY, CDR2 SVGAGI (reference sequence). Trimming cost V 2 bases and J 8 bases; bases outside gene matches: 5. The CDR3 sequence is 15 residues long. Sequencing used immunoSEQ multiplex PCR; TCRdb keeps in-frame clones, though not all of them. The sample holds around 720,000 clones, roughly 73% seen once. This chain links TRBV6-6 with TRBJ1-5, with TRBD1 matching over 11 bases. This receptor was identified in a woman in her twenties or thirties in good health. The sample comprised memory CD4+ T cells sorted from blood. Indicated subset: CD45RA-negative fraction. The DNA of the CDR3 is TGTGCCAGCAGTTACGGACAGGGGGCAAGTGAGCCCCAGCATTTT. As protein: CASSYGQGASEPQHF.